Each of the 4 T cell receptor beta chains below was sequenced from the same sample in a study of early T cells in non-severe SARS-CoV-2 infection. TCRdb re-analysed the 5' RACE reads in MiXCR, keeping a single row per CDR3 protein. The table has around 80,000 distinct CDR3 sequences, 13% seen once; the top ten hold 4.5% to 7%. Sample: whole blood. The receptor set was obtained from an adult who was a healthcare worker with PCR-confirmed SARS-CoV-2 infection or an uninfected control (not recorded which).

V is TRBV19 and J is TRBJ2-3; TRBD2 matches at 8 bases. The V gene's germline CDR1 is LNHDA and CDR2 SQIVND (reference sequence). The CDR3 has 13 residues. The trim removed 7 bases at V and 5 bases at J, leaving 5 bases unmatched. The CDR3: CASKISGVDTQYF. For the CDR3, the DNA is TGTGCCAGTAAGATTAGCGGGGTAGATACGCAGTATTTT.

This clonotype has ten or more counts. The DNA for the CDR3 is TGCGCCAGCAGCTTGGAGCCAGGGGGCGGAAAACTGTTTTTT. Its translation is CASSLEPGGGKLFF. The rearrangement uses TRBV5-1 and TRBJ1-4, with TRBD1 identical over 8 bases. With 0 bases clipped from V and 10 bases from J, the junction kept 5 bases outside the gene matches. The CDR3 loop spans 14 amino acids. Germline lookup yields CDR1 SGHRS and CDR2 YFSETQ. The full variable domain, with the rest looked up from reference TRBV5-1 and TRBJ1-4, is KAGVTQTPRYLIKTRGQQVTLSCSPISGHRSVSWYQQTPGQGLQFLFEYFSETQRNKGNFPGRFSGRQFSNSRSEMNVSTLELGDSALYLCASSLEPGGGKLFFGSGTQLSVL.

In its sample, this clonotype was seen many times. The chain uses TRBV18 and TRBJ1-1; D call uncertain. Germline CDR1 reads KGHSH; CDR2 reads LQKENI. The CDR3 length is 15 residues. Trimming stripped 3 bases from V and 0 bases from J, with 11 bases between. The CDR3 region is CASSPTGSLNTEAFF. The CDR3 DNA follows: TGTGCCAGCTCACCTACCGGGTCCTTGAACACTGAAGCTTTCTTT. Using reference TRBV18 and TRBJ1-1 for the parts outside the CDR3, the full variable domain is NAGVMQNPRHLVRRRGQEARLRCSPMKGHSHVYWYRQLPEEGLKFMVYLQKENIIDESGMPKERFSAEFPKEGPSILRIQQVVRGDSAAYFCASSPTGSLNTEAFFGQGTRLTVV.

This clonotype was picked up a small number of times. The V call is TRBV28, the J call TRBJ1-2, with D perhaps TRBD1 (5 bases). Germline assignment: CDR1 MDHEN and CDR2 SYDVKM. The length of the CDR3 is 12 residues. Trimming took 7 bases from V and 8 from J, leaving 14 bases between them. CDR3: CASTQHRGGYTF. Here the CDR3 DNA reads TGTGCCAGCACCCAACATAGGGGCGGCTACACCTTC.